This T cell receptor beta chain stems from a study of shared clonotypes between healthy human individuals. In the study overall: The study used three CD4 naive, three CD4 memory, two CD8 naive and one CD8 memory plate per donor.

Clones were read by immunoSEQ multiplex PCR, and TCRdb kept only the in-frame ones, dropping some. The sample lists around 1.1 million clones, approximately 80% occurring once. This clone was seen a few times. The antigen is undetermined. Trimming shortened V by 1 base and J by 0 bases, and 10 bases separated the two germline ends. The germline V gene encodes CDR1 LGHNA and CDR2 YNFKEQ. The CDR3 sequence is 16 residues long. Recent acute infections and vaccinations were absent in the healthy HIV-negative adult donors. General observations from the study: Clonotypes that were shared across a few donors made up 4% to 6% of naive CD4 clonotypes.

V and J are TRBV4-2 and TRBJ2-4; a weak D match, TRBD1 (5 bases). The clonotype originates from a young man in good health. Some clones in this sample may be carry-over from other donors' samples. Sample: memory CD4+ T cells from PBMCs. Indicated subset: CD45RA-negative fraction. CDR3 residues: CASSQGGPIAKNIQYF. The CDR3 coding sequence is TGTGCCAGCAGCCAAGGGGGCCCGATAGCCAAAAACATTCAGTACTTC.